The present T cell receptor beta chain was sequenced within a study of OX40 agonist ivuxolimab in advanced cancers. Across the study: Ivuxolimab, an agonistic anti-OX40 (CD134) antibody, was given to patients.

Germline CDR1 and CDR2: GTSNPN and SVGIG (reference sequence). V was clipped by 0 bases and J by 6 bases; unmatched bases: 16. CDR3 length: 18 residues. Clones were sequenced by immunoSEQ multiplex PCR, and TCRdb holds only the in-frame ones, with some missing. Of about 82,000 clones in the sample, 90% to 95% are singletons; the top ten hold roughly 2.1%. A single count supports this clone. What it recognizes is unknown. Study results and limitations: On average, CD8+ T cells had more expanded clones than CD4+.

Anyone with autoimmune disease history or systemic immunosuppression was excluded. This rearrangement joins TRBV30 to TRBJ1-5; 8 nucleotides agree with TRBD1. The material was CD4+ or CD8+ T cells sorted from blood, obtained in a trial of the OX40 agonist ivuxolimab. This TCR was recovered from an adult with an advanced solid tumor such as melanoma, head and neck, liver or kidney cancer. The CDR3 nucleotides read TGTGCCTGGAGTGTACTGGGTACCTCCGGACAGGGTCCTCAGCCCCAGCATTTT. As protein: CAWSVLGTSGQGPQPQHF.